The clone carrying this T cell receptor beta chain was detected once. Original processing methods: The authors estimated nucleated cell counts from reference gene primer amplification. The method was immunoSEQ multiplex PCR; TCRdb's version includes in-frame clones alone and lacks a portion of them. V and J calls plus clone size are reproduced from that table; the DNA served to infer D and trimming. The repertoire holds some 200,000 clones, about four fifths seen once, with approximately 4.8% in the top ten. This specimen belongs to a study of blood T cell repertoires in COVID-19. Germline-derived CDR1 and CDR2 are MGHDK and SYGVNS. Trimming cost V 4 bases and J 2 bases, with 14 bases left between them. This CDR3 contains 15 residues. Within 2 weeks before study entry, exposed participants met a COVID-19 case.

The sequence was collected from a woman aged 50 to 60 who had been exposed to COVID-19. The specimen was PBMCs or T cells enriched from blood (not recorded which). This sequence joins TRBV25-1 and TRBJ1-2; D possibly corresponds to TRBD1 (6 bases). This CDR3 is CASSVGSGENYGYTF. The DNA for the CDR3 is TGTGCCAGCAGTGTAGGTTCAGGGGAAAACTATGGCTACACCTTC.